One and the same sample provided the 21 T cell receptor beta chains below, sequenced in a study of identifying expanded T cells in peripheral blood. Only in-frame clones appear in the TCRdb table, and some are missing; sequencing was by immunoSEQ multiplex PCR. The table lists 70,000 or so clones, about 90% of them singletons. Sequenced: blood. Receptors originate from a person aged 18 to 70 in good health.

This clone was counted a single time. This rearrangement joins TRBV19 to TRBJ1-2; 8 bases line up with TRBD1. V trimming: 9 bases; J trimming: 8 bases; junction bases outside the gene matches: 5. In germline, CDR1 is LNHDA, CDR2 SQIVND (reference sequence). This CDR3 region has 11 residues. Written as DNA, the CDR3 is TGTGCCAGCCGACAGGGGTACGGCTACACCTTC. It yields the protein CASRQGYGYTF.

V and J are TRBV13 and TRBJ1-5, with D tentatively TRBD1 (6 bases). CDR3 length: 15 residues. From germline, CDR1 is PRHDT and CDR2 FYEKMQ (reference sequence). With 5 bases removed from V and 3 bases from J, the gap between germline ends came to 14 bases. CDR3 loop: CASSPRGTSNQPQHF. DNA for the CDR3: TGTGCCAGCAGCCCGAGGGGGACTTCCAATCAGCCCCAGCATTTT.

V gene TRBV19 combines with J gene TRBJ1-5, with D hard to call. V was cut by 5 bases and J by 8 bases, with 10 bases left in between. Germline CDR1 reads LNHDA; CDR2 reads SQIVND (reference sequence). The CDR3 spans 12 residues. CDR3 protein: CASSPSGEPQHF. CDR3 sequence (DNA): TGTGCCAGTAGTCCCAGCGGGGAGCCCCAGCATTTT.

This sequence joins TRBV6-6 and TRBJ2-7; TRBD2 matches 11 bases. The V segment lost 6 bases and the J segment 3 bases; nucleotides outside the gene matches: 4. This CDR3 contains 14 residues. Germline lookup yields CDR1 MNHNY and CDR2 SVGAGI (reference sequence). CDR3 coding DNA: TGTGCCAGCAGCCTAGCGGGGGGTAGCTACGAGCAGTACTTC. Amino acid sequence: CASSLAGGSYEQYF.

This clone has just a few counts. This chain uses TRBV6-6 with TRBJ2-3; D perhaps matches TRBD2 (6 bases). Germline lookup yields CDR1 MNHNY and CDR2 SVGAGI (reference sequence). Between the trimmed V and J ends, which lost 6 bases and 0 bases, there was a span of 16 bases. CDR3 length: 16 amino acids. The CDR3 region is CASRPPTSLSTDTQYF. CDR3 DNA: TGTGCCAGCAGACCACCCACTAGCCTTAGCACAGATACGCAGTATTTT.

The chain links TRBV7-2 to TRBJ1-4; possible D gene TRBD1, 5 bases. This CDR3 is built from 14 residues. V was pared by 5 bases and J by 5 bases, with 12 bases between. Germline V CDR1 and CDR2: SGHTA, FQGNSA. CDR3 nucleotides: TGTGCCAGCAGCCCCGGGACGAAGAATGAAAAACTGTTTTTT. It encodes CASSPGTKNEKLFF.

The chain links TRBV30 to TRBJ2-5, with 8 bases aligning to TRBD1. The CDR3 runs 15 residues. The germline CDR1 and CDR2 sequences are GTSNPN and SVGIG (reference sequence). V lost 1 base, J lost 5 bases, and 9 bases stayed unmatched. The CDR3 DNA follows: TGTGCCTGGAGTGAGTTTGAGGACAGGGTGGAGACCCAGTACTTC. Amino acid sequence: CAWSEFEDRVETQYF.

The V and J genes are TRBV9 and TRBJ2-5, with 8 bases aligning to TRBD2. V shed 0 bases and J 2 bases; nucleotides not matched to a gene: 6. The CDR3 covers 16 residues. Germline-derived CDR1 and CDR2 are SGDLS and YYNGEE. CDR3 nucleotide sequence: TGTGCCAGCAGCGTAGATTCGGGGGGGAATCAAGAGACCCAGTACTTC. Protein product: CASSVDSGGNQETQYF.

The V call is TRBV14, the J call TRBJ2-7, with D maybe TRBD2 (5 bases). The V and J ends lost 2 bases and 3 bases respectively, with 11 bases between them. This CDR3 comprises 14 residues. CDR1 and CDR2 (germline): SGHDN, FVKESK. Here the CDR3 DNA reads TGTGCCAGCAGCCAATTCGGGAAGGACTACGAGCAGTACTTC. The encoded protein is CASSQFGKDYEQYF.

The chain carries TRBV25-1 and TRBJ2-3, with a tentative D call TRBD1 (6 bases). The CDR3 contains 13 residues. V was clipped by 4 bases and J by 3 bases, with 8 bases between them. Per the germline V gene, CDR1 is MGHDK and CDR2 is SYGVNS. As DNA, the CDR3 is TGTGCCAGCAGTGGGCAGGGGACAGATACGCAGTATTTT. Amino acids: CASSGQGTDTQYF.

V usage is TRBV5-1 and J usage is TRBJ2-7, with 12 bases aligning to TRBD2. The CDR3 is 18 amino acids. J lost 1 base, V lost 0 bases, and 8 bases had no gene match. Germline CDR1 SGHRS, CDR2 YFSETQ. The CDR3 bases are TGCGCCAGCAGCTTGGCGGTACTAGCGGGAGGAGGGTCCTACGAGCAGTACTTC. Translating it yields CASSLAVLAGGGSYEQYF. Full variable domain (remainder filled in from reference TRBV5-1 and TRBJ2-7): KAGVTQTPRYLIKTRGQQVTLSCSPISGHRSVSWYQQTPGQGLQFLFEYFSETQRNKGNFPGRFSGRQFSNSRSEMNVSTLELGDSALYLCASSLAVLAGGGSYEQYFGPGTRLTVT.

The chain links TRBV30 to TRBJ2-7, with a tentative D call TRBD2 (6 bases). The germline V and J ends were trimmed by 3 bases and 6 bases, with 12 bases remaining between them. From germline, CDR1 is GTSNPN and CDR2 SVGIG (reference sequence). The CDR3 is 12 amino acids. DNA for the CDR3: TGTGCCTGGAGCGTCTCGGGGGTCGAGCAGTACTTC. This gives the protein CAWSVSGVEQYF.

This clone was observed a single time. The chain joins TRBV6-5 to TRBJ1-3; weak D call: TRBD1 (5 bases). The germline V gene encodes CDR1 MNHEY and CDR2 SVGAGI. The length of the CDR3 is 13 residues. The ends were cut back, 2 bases at V and 4 bases at J, with 6 bases in the middle. This chain's CDR3 is CASSYRDGNTIYF. The CDR3 DNA reads TGTGCCAGCAGTTACAGGGACGGAAACACCATATATTTT.

A note on this clone: Additional DNA sequences in this sample encode the identical CDR3. The chain has TRBV6-5 and TRBJ1-1, with unresolved D. This CDR3 spans 12 amino acids. Germline CDR1 reads MNHEY; CDR2 reads SVGAGI. V lost 6 bases to trimming and J lost 1 base, with 6 bases between them. The CDR3 is CASSEGNTEAFF. Here the CDR3 DNA reads TGTGCCAGCAGCGAGGGGAACACTGAAGCTTTCTTT.

The chain has TRBV4-1 and TRBJ2-7; TRBD1 agrees at 7 bases. The ends lost 1 base at V and 5 bases at J; junction bases unmatched: 11. The CDR3 runs to 16 residues. Germline values: CDR1 MGHRA, CDR2 YSYEKL. The CDR3 nucleotides are TGCGCCAGCAGCCAAGCCCCGGGACAGCCTTCTGACGAGCAGTACTTC. Amino acid sequence: CASSQAPGQPSDEQYF.

The rearrangement joins TRBV7-9 to TRBJ2-5, with D perhaps TRBD2 (6 bases). CDR1 and CDR2 (germline): SEHNR, FQNEAQ (reference sequence). The CDR3 is 14 amino acids. Trimming stripped 5 bases from V and 2 bases from J, with 12 bases between. Here the CDR3 reads CASSRGDFQETQYF. In DNA, the CDR3 is TGTGCCAGCAGCCGAGGGGACTTTCAAGAGACCCAGTACTTC.

This clone was counted only a few times. This sequence joins TRBV7-9 and TRBJ2-7; the D gene is possibly TRBD2 (7 bases). The CDR3 spans 11 residues. Germline lookup yields CDR1 SEHNR and CDR2 FQNEAQ (reference sequence). V shed 6 bases and J shed 6 bases, with 9 bases lying between them. Here the CDR3 reads CASSRGAEQYF. The CDR3 nucleotides are TGTGCCAGCAGTCGGGGGGCCGAGCAGTACTTC.

The chain combines TRBV10-3 with TRBJ2-7, with 8 bases identical to TRBD1. Germline lookup yields CDR1 ENHRY and CDR2 SYGVKD. The CDR3 spans 15 residues. The V segment lost 4 bases and the J segment 2 bases; nucleotides outside the gene matches: 7. CDR3 DNA: TGTGCCATCAGTGGGGGGACAGGCTCTCCCTACGAGCAGTACTTC. Translation gives CAISGGTGSPYEQYF.

This sequence joins TRBV5-4 and TRBJ2-5; D is perhaps TRBD2 (7 bases). This CDR3 has 15 amino acids. Trimming cost V 0 bases and J 5 bases, with 14 bases left between them. The germline V gene has CDR1 SGHNT and CDR2 YYREEE (reference sequence). The CDR3 DNA follows: TGTGCCAGCAGCTTGGGCGGGGGCCCCGGGGAGACCCAGTACTTC. The encoded protein is CASSLGGGPGETQYF.

Only a few counts were recorded for this clone. The V call is TRBV9, the J call TRBJ2-7; D might be TRBD2 (6 bases). The CDR3 sequence is 14 residues long. Germline-derived CDR1 and CDR2 are SGDLS and YYNGEE. V was shortened by 2 bases and J by 6 bases, with 15 bases between the two germline ends. The CDR3 here is CASSVRWEVSEQYF. The CDR3 region has the DNA TGTGCCAGCAGCGTGAGGTGGGAGGTCTCCGAGCAGTACTTC.

The gene calls are TRBV5-4 and TRBJ2-3, with 8 bases matching TRBD2. The CDR3 runs to 15 residues. The V and J ends lost 2 bases and 3 bases, in that order; junction bases with no gene match: 5. Germline lookup yields CDR1 SGHNT and CDR2 YYREEE (reference sequence). The CDR3 DNA follows: TGTGCCAGCAGCTTTCTCGGGGGGGCGACAGATACGCAGTATTTT. Translated, it gives CASSFLGGATDTQYF.